This is a list of T cell receptor beta chains from one sample in a study of blood T cell repertoires in COVID-19. The repertoire was sequenced with immunoSEQ multiplex PCR; TCRdb's copy has only in-frame clones and lacks some. The table includes hundreds of thousands of clones, 75% to 90% detected once. Specimen: peripheral blood. The source of these receptors is a woman in her sixties or seventies with COVID-19, enrolled during active disease. Both conserved end residues are trimmed from each CDR3. Some rows have no size entry. The others give once, few or many, or a class for an expanded clone.

NA | TRBJ1-1 | TRBV11-2 | 13 | ASSLDLRGTSEAF
NA | TRBJ2-2 | TRBV7-3 | 14 | ASSPPTGGSTGELF
NA | TRBJ2-3 | TRBV7-6 | 14 | ASSLTVGGGPDTQY
once | TRBJ2-7 | TRBV4-1 | 13 | ASSPHGVLSYEQY
NA | TRBJ2-3 | TRBV5-5 | 13 | ASSFSGSWSDTQY
NA | TRBJ1-4 | TRBV6-5 | 12 | ASSWRVTNEKLF
NA | TRBJ2-3 | TRBV9 | 14 | ASSPGQGAWTDTQY
NA | TRBJ1-6 | TRBV6-2/TRBV6-3 | 10 | ASSLNSGALH
once | TRBJ2-3 | TRBV30 | 14 | AWSGLGGDFTDTQY
NA | TRBJ1-1 | TRBV19 | 15 | ASSGGQGRFMNTEAF
NA | TRBJ2-3 | TRBV12-3/TRBV12-4 | 10 | ASRFAGGVEY
NA | TRBJ2-5 | TRBV30 | 12 | AWTSGDPGETQY
NA | TRBJ2-3 | TRBV7-8 | 14 | ASSLVAGGPTYTQY
NA | TRBJ2-5 | TRBV15 | 12 | ATSRDQGRETQY
NA | TRBJ1-1 | TRBV7-2 | 13 | ASSLVLGTVVEAF
NA | TRBJ1-1 | TRBV3-1/TRBV3-2 | 14 | ASSLLRQTDYTEAF
NA | TRBJ2-2 | TRBV4-1 | 10 | ASSGPDGELF
NA | TRBJ1-1 | TRBV18 | 11 | ASSPSRDTEAF
NA | TRBJ2-1 | TRBV19 | 12 | ASSVTSGGFEQF
NA | TRBJ1-6 | TRBV6-1 | 13 | ASSEGEGWNSPLH
NA | TRBJ1-4 | TRBV3-1/TRBV3-2 | 13 | ASSQDLATNEKLF
NA | TRBJ1-1 | TRBV7-3 | 10 | ASSPMGGEAF
once | TRBJ2-7 | TRBV4-3 | 13 | ASSQSRDTAYEQY
NA | TRBJ1-1 | TRBV12-3/TRBV12-4 | 10 | ASSLRYTEAF
NA | TRBJ1-1 | TRBV30 | 16 | AWSVLDRGWSGKVGAF
NA | TRBJ2-5 | TRBV9 | 13 | ASSVDPGRGETQY
NA | TRBJ2-7 | TRBV9 | 14 | ASSVGTGQGAYEQY
few | TRBJ1-6 | TRBV2 | 13 | ASSLFTGVGTPLH
NA | TRBJ2-3 | TRBV9 | 13 | ASSGSGAYTDTQY
NA | TRBJ1-1 | TRBV7-3 | 14 | ASSEWDRGFGTEAF
once | TRBJ2-3 | TRBV10-3 | 14 | AISGGDRGFTDTQY
NA | TRBJ1-2 | TRBV3-1/TRBV3-2 | 15 | ASSQAGSGTANYGYT
NA | TRBJ2-3 | TRBV21-1 | 18 | ASSKSKTGGYPRTTDTQY
once | TRBJ2-7 | TRBV6-5 | 12 | ASYAGASTYEQY
NA | TRBJ2-3 | TRBV11-3 | 13 | ASSPQGVSTDTQY
NA | TRBJ1-6 | TRBV10-3 | 12 | AITKGQGNSPLH
NA | TRBJ1-2 | TRBV7-3 | 12 | ASSFGPQGNGYT
NA | TRBJ2-3 | TRBV9 | 15 | ASSARGRDGGTDTQY
NA | TRBJ2-1 | TRBV7-8 | 13 | ASSFGLSSYNEQF
NA | TRBJ1-1 | TRBV5-4 | 12 | ASSRGGGDTEAF
once | TRBJ2-3 | TRBV7-9 | 12 | ASTPGQGRNTQY
once | TRBJ1-1 | TRBV5-4 | 11 | ASSPGENTEAF
NA | TRBJ2-5 | TRBV6-1 | 12 | ASSDGGGQETQY
NA | TRBJ2-3 | TRBV30 | 13 | AWALSSGRTDTQY
NA | TRBJ2-7 | TRBV5-1 | 12 | ASSPRDRVVEQY
NA | TRBJ2-2 | TRBV18 | 15 | ASSPGLAGLNTGELF
once | TRBJ2-1 | TRBV5-1 | 13 | ASSLGDRSIVEQF
NA | TRBJ2-7 | TRBV13 | 13 | ASSATGGIPYEQY
NA | TRBJ1-1 | TRBV3-1/TRBV3-2 | 11 | ASSPPYKGQAF
NA | TRBJ1-2 | TRBV9 | 13 | ASSVEGGGRGGYT
NA | TRBJ2-5 | TRBV5-1 | 12 | ASSLTGDLETQY
NA | TRBJ1-3 | TRBV7-9 | 10 | ASSDREVTIY
NA | TRBJ1-1 | TRBV3-1/TRBV3-2 | 12 | ASSQGGLGTEAF
NA | TRBJ2-7 | TRBV6-5 | 12 | ASTGDRGSYEQY
NA | TRBJ1-2 | TRBV7-2 | 12 | ASSASQGNYGYT
NA | TRBJ2-1 | TRBV5-1 | 13 | ASSQGSHAYNEQF
NA | TRBJ1-1 | TRBV9 | 13 | ASSVTGGSGAEAF
NA | TRBJ2-7 | TRBV7-8 | 14 | ASSLEGRDSSYEQY
NA | TRBJ2-5 | TRBV7-6 | 14 | ASSFLGAGYQETQY
NA | TRBJ1-1 | TRBV10-3 | 11 | AISPTGGPEAF